This TCR beta chain was sequenced in a study of cytomegalovirus exposure and HLA in healthy donors. Details on this clone: As yet, its antigen is unknown.

The CDR3 runs to 15 residues. Germline trimming cut 3 bases from V and 3 bases from J; bases unmatched to any gene: 5. CDR1 and CDR2 from the germline V gene are SGHRS and YFSETQ. General study findings and limits: For most TCR sequences rarity was the rule, although some public TCRs occurred in many donors. Overall, roughly 160 TCR beta chains were annotated as cytomegalovirus-associated.

Profiling relied on immunoSEQ multiplex PCR, and the TCRdb table lists in-frame clones only, not all of them. The sample holds 200,000 or so clones, around 90% seen once. The specimen was PBMCs. The receptor was isolated from a woman under 30 in good health and CMV-seronegative. The rearrangement links TRBV5-1 to TRBJ2-2; 7 bases align to TRBD1. The DNA of the CDR3 is TGCGCCAGCAGCTCACAGGGGCATGACACCGGGGAGCTGTTTTTT. It specifies CASSSQGHDTGELFF.